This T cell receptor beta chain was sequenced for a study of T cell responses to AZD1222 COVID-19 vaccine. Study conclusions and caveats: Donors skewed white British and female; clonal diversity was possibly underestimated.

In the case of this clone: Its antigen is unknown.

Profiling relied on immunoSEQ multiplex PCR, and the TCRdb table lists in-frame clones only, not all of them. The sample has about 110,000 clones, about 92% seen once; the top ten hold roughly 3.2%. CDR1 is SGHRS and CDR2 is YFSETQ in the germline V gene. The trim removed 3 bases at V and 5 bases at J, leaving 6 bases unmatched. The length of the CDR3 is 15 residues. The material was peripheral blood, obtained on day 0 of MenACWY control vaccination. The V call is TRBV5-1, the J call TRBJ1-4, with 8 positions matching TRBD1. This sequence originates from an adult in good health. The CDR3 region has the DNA TGCGCCAGCAGCTCGAGGACAGGGCTGAATGAAAAACTGTTTTTT. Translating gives CASSSRTGLNEKLFF.